This T cell receptor beta chain emerged from a study of tumor-infiltrating lymphocytes in primary liver carcinoma. Background on the study: Each sample had roughly 3.65 to 7.5 million productive TCRbeta reads regardless of tissue type.

Notes on this clonotype: A read error may be the cause here, since a much bigger clone is one base away.

With a constant-region primer, TCR beta cDNA was made from approximately 500 ng of total RNA. Researchers made the TCR beta libraries by running three nested multiplex PCR rounds with slightly modified ARM-PCR. Using its own MiXCR run on the multiplex PCR reads, TCRdb lists one record per CDR3 protein. The sample records fewer than 350,000 distinct CDR3 sequences, approximately 65% being singletons. Both blood RNA, taken from unsorted whole blood, and germline DNA were extracted. The origin of this receptor is a man aged 40-49 years with primary liver carcinoma and hepatitis B virus infection. The sample consisted of peripheral blood.

CDR3 in amino acids: CASSQDSAETDTQYF. CDR3 sequence (DNA): TGTGCCAGCAGCCAAGATTCCGCAGAAACAGATACGCAGTATTTT. The rearrangement joins TRBV4-2 to TRBJ2-3; D unresolved. Germline values: CDR1 LGHNA, CDR2 YNFKEQ. The CDR3 sequence is 15 residues long. The V end was cut by 0 bases, the J end by 3 bases, with 10 bases between.